This T cell receptor (beta chain) came from a study of blood T cells in healthy people across ages (dated by TCRdb to 2015 to 2017). Describing the broader study: In model experiments, template switching captured about one uniquely barcoded TCR beta cDNA molecule for every two T cells. To avoid experimental bias, donors of different ages were distributed randomly across sequencing lanes. Two additional independent replicas of 1 million unique cDNA reads from the same blood draw were analyzed for two donors (one aged 18 to 30 and one aged 80 or older). Donors were grouped into four age groups: young (average roughly 15 years), middle-aged (39), aged (around 56) and long-lived (around 82). To track age-related changes in TCR beta repertoire diversity, the study relied on deep sequencing normalized with unique cDNA molecular identifiers. What the work shows at the level of the full study, not this receptor alone: Compared with the aged group, the long-lived group had more naive CD4+ T cells, fewer expanded clones and increased TCR diversity, suggesting age selection. A strong correlation was found between observed TCR beta diversity and the percentage of naive T cells measured by flow cytometry. Total diversity estimates from one million sequenced T cells were considered lower bounds and underestimates. Because donor CMV infection status was unknown, age-related changes in expanded clonotypes were potentially confounded. Observed TCR beta diversity per million T cells fell roughly linearly with age, and a significant reduction was already apparent by age roughly 40. Because profiling used bulk unsorted PBMCs, naive and antigen-experienced compartments could not be compared conclusively.

The donors were under 40 Caucasian individuals from Russia, aged 6 to 90 years, who were systemically healthy. Approximately 9.3 milliliters of peripheral blood were drawn from each donor into EDTA-treated Vacutainer tubes. Ficoll-Paque density-gradient centrifugation was used to isolate PBMCs, with at least 7 million per sample. Total RNA was extracted from PBMCs with Trizol reagent, with at least 6 micrograms obtained per sample. The percentages of naive CD45RAhigh/CD27high T cells were determined by flow cytometry on a PBMC aliquot from every donor. Concerning this clonotype itself: Which antigen it targets is not known. Mismatch with germline at one junction end may stem from a read error.

Receptor libraries were prepared by 5' RACE. These reads were obtained on an Illumina HiSeq 2500. A second PCR of about 7 to 12 cycles was run with a J-beta primer mix and a sample-barcoded 5' primer. A unique molecular identifier was introduced onto each TCR beta cDNA molecule by a template-switch 5' adaptor carrying 12 random nucleotides. At least 2.5 million CDR3-containing paired-end reads were obtained from each sample. First-strand cDNA synthesis was performed from all RNA using the Mint cDNA synthesis kit, with priming by a TRBC-specific oligonucleotide. After uracil-DNA glycosylase treatment, a first 18-cycle PCR used universal primers M1SS and BC2_uni_R on all cDNA. Processing in the source paper ran as follows. For normalization, 1 million high-quality reads were randomly selected from each sample, with every read carrying a distinct molecular identifier. Reads sharing molecular identifiers were discarded rather than binned into consensus sequences. CDR3 identification, clonotype clustering and error correction used MiTCR with a Q25 quality threshold and the strictest error-elimination algorithm. A nonparametric unseen species model with Euler transformation was used to estimate lower-bound total TCR beta diversity. Using fastp trimming at Q25 and MiXCR clonotype assembly, TCRdb reanalyzed the public sequencing data and kept in-frame beta chains. One record per CDR3 amino acid sequence lists the most common genes and DNA. The V and J calls were not made by the authors but by TCRdb's processing. This sample gives about 970,000 distinct CDR3 sequences in total; roughly 51% of them show up just once. 20% to 25% of the sample is in the top ten clones.

Spanning cysteine to phenylalanine, the CDR3 consists of 13 amino acids. Kept here is only the CDR3 DNA, which spans 39 bases and is read in frame from base 1. Per the germline V gene, SQVTM is the CDR1 and ANQGSEA is the CDR2. Sequences were obtained from blood. The TCR comes from a woman aged 55-69 years in good health. The V and J genes are TRBV29-1 and TRBJ2-7; the D segment could be TRBD1, given 6 matching bases. The nucleotide sequence is TGCAGTGTTGGGGAGAACAGGGTCTACGAGCAGTACTTC. Its protein reads: CSVGENRVYEQYF.